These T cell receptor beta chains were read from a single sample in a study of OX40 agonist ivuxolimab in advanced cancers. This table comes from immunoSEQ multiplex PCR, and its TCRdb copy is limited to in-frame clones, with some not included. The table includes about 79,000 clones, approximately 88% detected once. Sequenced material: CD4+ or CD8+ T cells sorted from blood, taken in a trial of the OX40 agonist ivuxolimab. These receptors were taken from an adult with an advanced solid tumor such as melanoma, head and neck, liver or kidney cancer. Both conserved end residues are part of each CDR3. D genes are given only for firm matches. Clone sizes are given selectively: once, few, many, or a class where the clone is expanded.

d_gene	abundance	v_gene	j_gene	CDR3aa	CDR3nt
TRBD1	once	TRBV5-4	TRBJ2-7	CASSLKTGSDEQYF	TGTGCCAGCAGCCTGAAGACAGGGTCCGACGAGCAGTACTTC
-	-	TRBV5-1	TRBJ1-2	CASSLPTAYGYTF	TGCGCCAGCAGCTTGCCGACGGCCTATGGCTACACCTTC
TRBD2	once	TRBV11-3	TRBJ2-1	CASSLEGGLAGDNEQFF	TGTGCCAGCAGCTTAGAGGGAGGGCTAGCGGGGGACAATGAGCAGTTCTTC
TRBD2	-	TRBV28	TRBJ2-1	CASSSSLADSYNEQFF	TGTGCCAGCAGTTCCTCACTAGCGGACTCCTACAATGAGCAGTTCTTC
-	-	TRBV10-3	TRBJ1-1	CAISESRREENTEAFF	TGTGCCATCAGTGAGTCCCGGAGGGAGGAGAACACTGAAGCTTTCTTT
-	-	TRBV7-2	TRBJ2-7	CASIKLPSGSNYEQYF	TGTGCCAGCATCAAGCTCCCATCCGGGAGCAATTACGAGCAGTACTTC
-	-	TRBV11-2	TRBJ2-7	CASSVSHSYEQYF	TGTGCCAGCAGCGTGAGTCACTCCTACGAGCAGTACTTC
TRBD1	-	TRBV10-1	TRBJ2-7	CASSESMGQGAREQYF	TGCGCCAGCAGTGAGTCGATGGGACAGGGGGCGAGAGAGCAGTACTTC
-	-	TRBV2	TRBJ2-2	CASSERQITGELFF	TGTGCCAGCAGTGAAAGACAGATCACCGGGGAGCTGTTTTTT
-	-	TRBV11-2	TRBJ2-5	CASSLGGLQGTQYF	TGTGCCAGCAGCTTAGGGGGACTACAGGGGACCCAGTACTTC
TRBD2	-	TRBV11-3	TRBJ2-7	CASSLGGGVGEQYF	TGTGCCAGCAGCTTAGGGGGGGGTGTTGGCGAGCAGTACTTC
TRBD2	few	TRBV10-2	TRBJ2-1	CASSDPTSGSVVYNEQFF	TGCGCCAGCAGTGACCCGACTAGCGGGAGTGTTGTGTACAATGAGCAGTTCTTC
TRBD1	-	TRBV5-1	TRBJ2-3	CASSLVGRGLDTQYF	TGCGCCAGCAGCTTGGTGGGCAGGGGGCTAGATACGCAGTATTTT
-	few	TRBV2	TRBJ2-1	CASSETRSNEQFF	TGTGCCAGCAGTGAAACCAGGTCCAATGAGCAGTTCTTC
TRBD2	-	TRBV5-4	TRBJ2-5	CASSSWTSGMETQYF	TGTGCCAGCAGCTCCTGGACTAGCGGGATGGAGACCCAGTACTTC
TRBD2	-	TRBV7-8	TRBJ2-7	CASSPGLAVKGSYEQYF	TGTGCCAGCAGCCCGGGACTAGCTGTGAAAGGCTCCTACGAGCAGTACTTC
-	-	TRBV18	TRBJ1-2	CASSFQGTPGGYGYTF	TGTGCCAGCTCCTTCCAAGGGACGCCTGGAGGCTATGGCTACACCTTC
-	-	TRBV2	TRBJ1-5	CASSEDGGPQPQHF	TGTGCCAGCAGTGAAGATGGGGGGCCTCAGCCCCAGCATTTT
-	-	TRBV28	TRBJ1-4	CASSLEGGPTNEKLFF	TGTGCCAGCAGTTTGGAAGGAGGACCAACTAATGAAAAACTGTTTTTT
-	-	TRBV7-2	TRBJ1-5	CASSLNQGGQPQHF	TGTGCCAGCAGCTTAAACCAGGGCGGGCAGCCCCAGCATTTT
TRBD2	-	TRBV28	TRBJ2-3	CASSFPGGTPDTQYF	TGTGCCAGCAGTTTCCCGGGAGGGACCCCAGATACGCAGTATTTT
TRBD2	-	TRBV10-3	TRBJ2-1	CAIRGTSGSLGVYNEQFF	TGTGCCATCAGGGGGACTAGCGGGAGCCTCGGTGTCTACAATGAGCAGTTCTTC
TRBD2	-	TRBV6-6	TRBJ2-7	CASSDSGGTHEQYF	TGTGCCAGCAGCGACTCGGGGGGGACCCACGAGCAGTACTTC
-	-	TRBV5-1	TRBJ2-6	CASSLQGTGANVLTF	TGCGCCAGCAGCTTACAGGGTACCGGGGCCAACGTCCTGACTTTC
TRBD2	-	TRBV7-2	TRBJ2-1	CASSTYSGTSVNEQFF	TGTGCCAGCAGCACCTATTCCGGGACTAGCGTCAATGAGCAGTTCTTC
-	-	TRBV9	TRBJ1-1	CASSAGLQDTEAFF	TGTGCCAGCAGCGCAGGGTTGCAGGACACTGAAGCTTTCTTT
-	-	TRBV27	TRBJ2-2	CASSLPDTGTPGRPGELFF	TGTGCCAGCAGTTTGCCCGATACCGGGACCCCTGGACGTCCCGGGGAGCTGTTTTTT
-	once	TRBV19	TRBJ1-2	CASSQEPYGYTF	TGTGCCAGCTCCCAGGAGCCCTATGGCTACACCTTC
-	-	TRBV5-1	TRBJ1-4	CASSPGQSFNEKLFF	TGCGCCAGCAGCCCCGGACAGTCCTTTAATGAAAAACTGTTTTTT
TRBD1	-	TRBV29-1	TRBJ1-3	CSGGQGGNTIYF	TGCAGCGGGGGACAGGGTGGAAACACCATATATTTT
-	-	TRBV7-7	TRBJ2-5	CASSGTSRQETQYF	TGTGCTAGCAGCGGAACTAGCAGACAAGAGACCCAGTACTTC
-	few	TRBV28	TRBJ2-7	CASTPGSRSYEQYF	TGTGCCAGCACTCCCGGGAGCCGCTCCTACGAGCAGTACTTC
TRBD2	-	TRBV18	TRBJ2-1	CASSPAGLAGDQEQFF	TGTGCCAGCTCACCAGCCGGACTAGCGGGAGATCAAGAGCAGTTCTTC
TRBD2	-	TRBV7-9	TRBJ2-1	CASSLETSGSNEQFF	TGTGCCAGCAGCTTAGAGACTAGCGGGAGCAATGAGCAGTTCTTC
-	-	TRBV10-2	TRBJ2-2	CASLVESGNTGELFF	TGCGCCAGCCTAGTGGAGAGCGGGAACACCGGGGAGCTGTTTTTT
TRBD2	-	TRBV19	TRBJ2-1	CASSMRAGGNEQFF	TGTGCCAGTAGTATGCGAGCGGGAGGTAATGAGCAGTTCTTC
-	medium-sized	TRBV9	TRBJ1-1	CASSPSVMNTEAFF	TGTGCCAGCAGCCCCTCCGTCATGAACACTGAAGCTTTCTTT
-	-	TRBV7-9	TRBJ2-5	CASSLAGGETQYF	TGTGCCAGCAGCTTAGCGGGGGGAGAGACCCAGTACTTC
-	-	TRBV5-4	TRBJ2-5	CASSLRRGEQETQYF	TGTGCCAGCAGCCTCCGACGAGGCGAACAAGAGACCCAGTACTTC
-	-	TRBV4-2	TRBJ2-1	CASSSVGSNYNEQFF	TGTGCCAGCAGTTCTGTTGGGAGTAACTACAATGAGCAGTTCTTC
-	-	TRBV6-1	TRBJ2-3	CASSEAFGVTDTQYF	TGTGCCAGCAGTGAAGCTTTCGGGGTAACAGATACGCAGTATTTT
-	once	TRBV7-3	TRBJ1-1	CASSGQASTEAFF	TGTGCCAGCAGCGGGCAGGCGAGCACTGAAGCTTTCTTT
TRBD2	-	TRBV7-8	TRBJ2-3	CASSQTSGALTDTQYF	TGTGCCAGCAGCCAGACTAGCGGAGCTCTCACAGATACGCAGTATTTT
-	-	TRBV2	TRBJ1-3	CASSDSGDTIYF	TGTGCCAGCAGTGATTCGGGGGACACCATATATTTT
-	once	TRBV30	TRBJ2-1	CAWSKGPSSYNEQFF	TGTGCCTGGAGTAAGGGTCCGAGCTCCTACAATGAGCAGTTCTTC
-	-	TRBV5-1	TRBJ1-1	CASQSGSLNTEAFF	TGCGCCAGCCAATCAGGGAGTTTGAACACTGAAGCTTTCTTT
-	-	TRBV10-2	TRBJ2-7	CASTSGRGYPYEQYF	TGCGCCAGCACCTCCGGTCGGGGTTATCCCTACGAGCAGTACTTC
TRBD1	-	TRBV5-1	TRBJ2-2	CASSRTGGGGELFF	TGCGCCAGCAGTCGGACAGGGGGCGGCGGGGAGCTGTTTTTT
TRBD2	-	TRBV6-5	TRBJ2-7	CASSRGLAYEQYF	TGTGCCAGCAGTCGGGGACTAGCTTACGAGCAGTACTTC
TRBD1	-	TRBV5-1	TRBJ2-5	CATRTGGQETQYF	TGCGCCACTAGGACAGGGGGGCAAGAGACCCAGTACTTC
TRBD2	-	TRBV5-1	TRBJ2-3	CASSGRLAGDTQYF	TGCGCCAGCAGCGGCAGACTAGCGGGGGATACGCAGTATTTT
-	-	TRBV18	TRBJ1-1	CASSPAPLNTEAFF	TGTGCCAGCTCACCAGCACCCTTGAACACTGAAGCTTTCTTT
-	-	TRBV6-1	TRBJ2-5	CASDRVETQYF	TGTGCCAGCGACCGGGTGGAGACCCAGTACTTC
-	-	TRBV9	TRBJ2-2	CASSVDGNTGELFF	TGTGCCAGCAGCGTGGACGGGAACACCGGGGAGCTGTTTTTT
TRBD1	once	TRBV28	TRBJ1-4	CASLQGAGEKLFF	TGTGCCAGCTTACAGGGGGCAGGTGAAAAACTGTTTTTT